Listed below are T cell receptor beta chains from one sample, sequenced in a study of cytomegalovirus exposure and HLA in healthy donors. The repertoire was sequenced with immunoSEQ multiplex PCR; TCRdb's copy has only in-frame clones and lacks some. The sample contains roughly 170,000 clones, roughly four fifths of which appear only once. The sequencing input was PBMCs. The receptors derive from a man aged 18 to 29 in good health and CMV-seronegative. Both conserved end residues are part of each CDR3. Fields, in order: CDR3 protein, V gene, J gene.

CDR3 protein: CASRPWGGGQPQHF
V gene: TRBV27
J gene: TRBJ1-5

CDR3 protein: CASSSIQGFEETQYF
V gene: TRBV7-9
J gene: TRBJ2-5

CDR3 protein: CAWSPPRRTEQFF
V gene: TRBV30
J gene: TRBJ2-1

CDR3 protein: CASSFFLASRNEQFF
V gene: TRBV28
J gene: TRBJ2-1

CDR3 protein: CASSQTSGEQFF
V gene: TRBV4-1
J gene: TRBJ2-1

CDR3 protein: CATSRVSSDTQYF
V gene: TRBV15
J gene: TRBJ2-3

CDR3 protein: CASSLGTGEETQYF
V gene: TRBV5-8
J gene: TRBJ2-5

CDR3 protein: CSVEEGRGFLFEAFF
V gene: TRBV29-1
J gene: TRBJ1-1

CDR3 protein: CASSLEGTGVTEAFF
V gene: TRBV7-9
J gene: TRBJ1-1

CDR3 protein: CASSAGVVFSDTQYF
V gene: TRBV9
J gene: TRBJ2-3

CDR3 protein: CASSPGVVLTF
V gene: TRBV6-5
J gene: TRBJ2-6

CDR3 protein: CASSQEQVAGSSYNEQFF
V gene: TRBV4-2
J gene: TRBJ2-1

CDR3 protein: CASTLTYRDRLYGYTF
V gene: TRBV6-6
J gene: TRBJ1-2

CDR3 protein: CASERGQYNSPLHF
V gene: TRBV19
J gene: TRBJ1-6

CDR3 protein: CASSLAPLAGYPYEQFF
V gene: TRBV5-1
J gene: TRBJ2-1

CDR3 protein: CASSPGQDYGYTF
V gene: TRBV11-2
J gene: TRBJ1-2

CDR3 protein: CASSSRPDRERVEQYF
V gene: TRBV21-1
J gene: TRBJ2-7

CDR3 protein: CASTSFLAGNIQYF
V gene: TRBV11-3
J gene: TRBJ2-4

CDR3 protein: CAISDSTNEKLFF
V gene: TRBV10-3
J gene: TRBJ1-4

CDR3 protein: CASSLTSPRSGGYTF
V gene: TRBV6-5
J gene: TRBJ1-2

CDR3 protein: CASSLGQFHEKLFF
V gene: TRBV5-1
J gene: TRBJ1-4

CDR3 protein: CASSPLRGQLNTEAFF
V gene: TRBV5-1
J gene: TRBJ1-1

CDR3 protein: CASSLRSGGFREQFF
V gene: TRBV5-1
J gene: TRBJ2-1

CDR3 protein: CASSQVSGRANNEQFF
V gene: TRBV4-1
J gene: TRBJ2-1

CDR3 protein: CASSGTGGTEAFF
V gene: TRBV19
J gene: TRBJ1-1

CDR3 protein: CASGAGTDNSPLHF
V gene: TRBV7-9
J gene: TRBJ1-6

CDR3 protein: CASSLRQGERNTIYF
V gene: TRBV7-9
J gene: TRBJ1-3

CDR3 protein: CASSLVVSIGFLGYEQYF
V gene: TRBV7-9
J gene: TRBJ2-7

CDR3 protein: CASSLFGTGNDEQYF
V gene: TRBV7-9
J gene: TRBJ2-7

CDR3 protein: CASSPVAGIPTDTQYF
V gene: TRBV7-2
J gene: TRBJ2-3

CDR3 protein: CASSLNRAAPGELFF
V gene: TRBV28
J gene: TRBJ2-2

CDR3 protein: CASSLDLGQGAYEQYF
V gene: TRBV11-2
J gene: TRBJ2-7

CDR3 protein: CASSFLGLVGTDTQYF
V gene: TRBV27
J gene: TRBJ2-3

CDR3 protein: CASSLLRGYNEQFF
V gene: TRBV27
J gene: TRBJ2-1

CDR3 protein: CASSQVRDRVLLSSYNEQFF
V gene: TRBV14
J gene: TRBJ2-1

CDR3 protein: CASSSAGAREGPYEQYF
V gene: TRBV7-2
J gene: TRBJ2-7

CDR3 protein: CASSRTGENTEAFF
V gene: TRBV28
J gene: TRBJ1-1

CDR3 protein: CACRTPGTGGYQPQHF
V gene: TRBV30
J gene: TRBJ1-5

CDR3 protein: CASSLTRGAQDTQYF
V gene: TRBV5-1
J gene: TRBJ2-3

CDR3 protein: CASSLGQASYEQYF
V gene: TRBV5-5
J gene: TRBJ2-7

CDR3 protein: CASSSGQGFNYGYTF
V gene: TRBV7-9
J gene: TRBJ1-2

CDR3 protein: CARSTDRALTEAFF
V gene: TRBV13
J gene: TRBJ1-1

CDR3 protein: CASSPVPGQGGETQYF
V gene: TRBV18
J gene: TRBJ2-5

CDR3 protein: CASSSVRGQQFF
V gene: TRBV11-2
J gene: TRBJ2-1

CDR3 protein: CSVTRLGPSRYGYTF
V gene: TRBV29-1
J gene: TRBJ1-2